This TCR beta chain stems from a study of CD8 T cells in Susac syndrome. The CDR3 has 15 amino acids. Trimming left V 0 bases short and J 4 bases short, with 12 bases between. RNA in amounts of about 0.45 to 1 ug was reverse transcribed with random hexamers. TCRdb fed the immunoSEQ multiplex PCR reads into MiXCR, producing one record per CDR3 protein. The data show some 190,000 distinct CDR3 sequences, roughly 94% seen once. The V call is TRBV23-1, the J call TRBJ1-2; maybe TRBD1 (5 bases). TRBV23-1 is flagged as an ORF with uncertain function. The clonotype comes from a human donor in good health. Material for sequencing was CD4+ T cells from PBMCs. The DNA of the CDR3 is TGCGCCAGCAGTCAATCAACGGGGCGGCCCTATGGCTACACCTTC. It is translated as CASSQSTGRPYGYTF.